These 30 T cell receptor beta chains were all obtained from the same sample, sequenced in a study of blood T cells in healthy people across ages. Primers used in a second PCR of roughly 6 to 11 cycles were a sample-barcoded 5' primer and a J-beta primer mix. MiXCR, run by TCRdb on the 5' RACE reads, gives a single entry per CDR3 protein. The sample includes hundreds of thousands of distinct CDR3 sequences, around 25% seen only once; the top ten take 9.4%. These data are also associated with another study on T cells of mothers and their children.

The sequencing sample was made of blood. These receptor sequences come from a boy between 10 and 17 years old in good health.

This rearrangement joins TRBV28 to TRBJ2-5, with 7 positions matching TRBD1. CDR3 length: 16 residues. Germline CDR1 and CDR2: MDHEN and SYDVKM. J gave up 4 bases and V 5 bases, and 13 bases lay outside the gene matches. The CDR3 protein is CASSGGKGAGIETQYF. CDR3 DNA sequence: TGTGCCAGCAGTGGAGGAAAGGGGGCAGGTATAGAGACCCAGTACTTC.

This rearrangement joins TRBV28 to TRBJ2-5; D remains unclear. The CDR3 has 12 amino acids. Germline loops: CDR1 MDHEN, CDR2 SYDVKM. V was pared by 8 bases and J by 3 bases, with 10 bases between. CDR3 in DNA: TGTGCCAGCCCGGACCACAAAGAGACCCAGTACTTC. Translated, it gives CASPDHKETQYF.

J is TRBJ1-2 and V is TRBV19, with TRBD1 matching over 8 bases. The CDR3 spans 15 residues. CDR1 and CDR2 (germline): LNHDA, SQIVND (reference sequence). With 7 bases clipped from V and 4 bases from J, the junction kept 11 bases outside the gene matches. The CDR3 coding sequence is TGTGCCAGTACGAGGGGACAGGCAACTCGCTATGGCTACACCTTC. Translating it yields CASTRGQATRYGYTF. The variable domain in full, with the rest retrieved from reference TRBV19 and TRBJ1-2, is DGGITQSPKYLFRKEGQNVTLSCEQNLNHDAMYWYRQDPGQGLRLIYYSQIVNDFQKGDIAEGYSVSREKKESFPLTVTSAQKNPTAFYLCASTRGQATRYGYTFGSGTRLTVV.

This clonotype was seen a handful of times. V and J are TRBV20-1 and TRBJ2-5; 7 bases fit TRBD2. CDR3 length equals 15 residues. With V trimmed by 6 bases and J by 3 bases, 13 bases remained unmatched. Germline values: CDR1 DFQATT, CDR2 SNEGSKA (reference sequence). CDR3 residues: CSALTGTTPEETQYF. The CDR3 nucleotides read TGCAGTGCCCTAACCGGGACTACGCCCGAAGAGACCCAGTACTTC.

V is TRBV15 and J is TRBJ2-1; D call uncertain. Between the trimmed V and J ends, which lost 5 bases and 5 bases, there was a span of 7 bases. This CDR3 has 12 amino acids. The V gene's germline CDR1 is LNHNV and CDR2 YYDKDF (reference sequence). The CDR3, as DNA: TGTGCCACCAGCGTGGGCGACAATGAGCAGTTCTTC. This codes for CATSVGDNEQFF.

The chain carries TRBV20-1 and TRBJ2-5, with 8 bases that match TRBD2. Germline trimming cut 4 bases from V and 4 bases from J; bases unmatched to any gene: 8. Germline-derived CDR1 and CDR2 are DFQATT and SNEGSKA (reference sequence). The CDR3 length is 14 residues. CDR3 in DNA: TGCAGTGCTAAAGTAGCGGGAAGAGGAGAGACCCAGTACTTC. This gives the protein CSAKVAGRGETQYF.

The chain employs TRBV28 and TRBJ2-7; D is perhaps TRBD2 (6 bases). V gave up 3 bases and J gave up 3 bases, with 24 bases separating them. In germline, CDR1 is MDHEN, CDR2 SYDVKM. There are 18 residues in the CDR3. CDR3 nucleotide sequence: TGTGCCAGCAGTTTTAATTCGGGGGACTTGCGGACCGACTACGAGCAGTACTTC. Its translation is CASSFNSGDLRTDYEQYF.

The chain recombines TRBV21-1 with TRBJ2-5; TRBD2, the D gene given by the table, was not confirmed from the DNA. TRBV21-1 represents a pseudogene. There are 15 residues in the CDR3. CDR3 sequence: CASGWGREAQETQYF. For the CDR3, the DNA is TGTGCCAGCGGTTGGGGGAGGGAAGCGCAAGAGACCCAGTACTTC.

V usage is TRBV9 and J usage is TRBJ2-3; 7 positions agree with TRBD2. The CDR3 has 15 amino acids. The germline V gene has CDR1 SGDLS and CDR2 YYNGEE. Germline trimming cut 0 bases from V and 0 bases from J; bases unmatched to any gene: 1. The CDR3 sequence: CASSVVAGSTDTQYF. Written as DNA, the CDR3 is TGTGCCAGCAGCGTAGTAGCGGGTAGCACAGATACGCAGTATTTT. The variable domain in full, completed from reference TRBV9 and TRBJ2-3, reads DSGVTQTPKHLITATGQRVTLRCSPRSGDLSVYWYQQSLDQGLQFLIQYYNGEERAKGNILERFSAQQFPDLHSELNLSSLELGDSALYFCASSVVAGSTDTQYFGPGTRLTVL.

V is TRBV10-3 and J is TRBJ2-3, with 11 nucleotides matching TRBD2. Germline V lookup: CDR1 ENHRY, CDR2 SYGVKD. J gave up 2 bases and V 2 bases, and 6 bases lay outside the gene matches. The CDR3 consists of 17 residues. The CDR3 here is CAISETASGGYTDTQYF. CDR3 DNA sequence: TGTGCCATCAGTGAGACGGCTAGCGGGGGGTACACAGATACGCAGTATTTT.

The V gene is TRBV12-3 or TRBV12-4, the J gene TRBJ2-1; the match to TRBD2 covers 12 bases. The CDR3 is 14 residues long. J lost 7 bases, V lost 8 bases, and 6 bases had no gene match. The CDR3 nucleotides are TGTGCCAGCGCTAGCGGGGGGGCACCTAATGAGCAGTTCTTC. Residues: CASASGGAPNEQFF.

The chain couples TRBV7-2 to TRBJ1-2; TRBD1 agrees at 7 bases. The length of the CDR3 is 15 residues. The V segment lost 4 bases and the J segment 3 bases; nucleotides outside the gene matches: 8. The germline gives CDR1 SGHTA, CDR2 FQGNSA. The CDR3 DNA sequence: TGTGCCAGCAGCTGGACAGGAGGGTCTTACTATGGCTACACCTTC. It is translated as CASSWTGGSYYGYTF.

This clonotype was found a few times. The V gene is TRBV5-1, the J gene TRBJ2-1, with 7 bases that match TRBD1. The CDR3 has 18 residues. Germline-derived CDR1 and CDR2 are SGHRS and YFSETQ. Trimming took 2 bases from V and 0 from J; bases not matched to a gene: 11. CDR3 bases: TGCGCCAGCAGCTTTTACTTCCCCGGGACAGACTCCTACAATGAGCAGTTCTTC. Translated: CASSFYFPGTDSYNEQFF.

This chain uses TRBV28 with TRBJ2-5; D possibly corresponds to TRBD1 (6 bases). The J call may be wrong; the DNA end is better matched by TRBJ2-7. Germline V gene lookup returns CDR1 MDHEN and CDR2 SYDVKM. This CDR3 has 13 amino acids. The CDR3 loop reads CASSYREDYEQYF. In DNA form, the CDR3 reads TGTGCCAGCAGTTACAGGGAAGACTACGAGCAGTACTTC.

This clonotype has only a few counts. The CDR3 nucleotides read TGCGCCAGCAGCTTGGCCAGGGGGCACACTGAAGCTTTCTTT. Its protein is CASSLARGHTEAFF. This chain uses TRBV5-1 with TRBJ1-1; 8 bases map to TRBD1. In germline, CDR1 is SGHRS, CDR2 YFSETQ. This CDR3 comprises 14 residues. J was trimmed by 3 bases and V by 0 bases; bases with no gene match: 1.

This rearrangement joins TRBV5-6 to TRBJ2-7; 7 nucleotides agree with TRBD2. Germline CDR1 reads SGHDT; CDR2 reads YYEEEE. The V and J ends lost 4 bases and 1 base, in that order; junction bases with no gene match: 8. The CDR3 has 15 amino acids. The CDR3 spells CASSRMGGPSYEQYF. As DNA, the CDR3 is TGTGCCAGCAGCCGAATGGGAGGGCCATCCTACGAGCAGTACTTC.

This clonotype was counted a few times. The chain uses TRBV6-5 and TRBJ1-5, with a tentative D call TRBD1 (6 bases). Trimming took off 6 bases at V and 2 bases at J, with 14 bases between the two ends. The CDR3 spans 15 residues. Germline V CDR1 and CDR2: MNHEY, SVGAGI. CDR3 protein: CASSPRGAGNQPQHF. The CDR3 coding sequence is TGTGCCAGCAGCCCGAGGGGGGCAGGCAATCAGCCCCAGCATTTT.

The J gene is TRBJ2-7, the V gene TRBV24-1, with a tentative D call TRBD1 (6 bases). The germline V gene has CDR1 KGHDR and CDR2 SFDVKD. The CDR3 is made up of 15 amino acids. V was trimmed by 4 bases and J by 3 bases, leaving 15 bases between them. The CDR3 bases are TGTGCCACCAGTGAGAAGCCTGGACAGTTCTACGAGCAGTACTTC. Translation gives CATSEKPGQFYEQYF.

There are a few counts of this clonotype. CDR3 residues: CASSPQGEGYEQYF. The CDR3 DNA follows: TGTGCCAGCAGCCCCCAAGGGGAGGGTTACGAGCAGTACTTC. The gene calls are TRBV7-9 and TRBJ2-5, with 7 positions matching TRBD2. The J call may be wrong; the DNA end is better matched by TRBJ2-7. The CDR3 is 14 residues long. Germline V gene data show CDR1 as SEHNR and CDR2 as FQNEAQ (reference sequence).

This clonotype showed up just a few times. The chain uses TRBV28 and TRBJ2-5, with 13 bases fitting TRBD2. The assigned J gene may be wrong: the sequence end matches TRBJ2-1 better. The CDR3 totals 16 residues. Germline V gene sequence: CDR1 MDHEN, CDR2 SYDVKM. CDR3: CASSSGTSGIDNEQFF. CDR3 coding DNA: TGTGCCAGCAGTTCCGGGACTAGCGGGATCGACAATGAGCAGTTCTTC.

This clonotype appeared a few times. The J gene is TRBJ2-5, the V gene TRBV20-1, with 8 bases lining up with TRBD1. CDR1 and CDR2 (germline): DFQATT, SNEGSKA (reference sequence). Trimming removed 4 bases from V and 2 bases from J; junction bases left unmatched: 6. The CDR3 covers 14 residues. CDR3 in amino acids: CSATTGGAQETQYF. The CDR3 DNA follows: TGCAGTGCTACTACAGGGGGTGCACAAGAGACCCAGTACTTC.

This clonotype has more than one count but fewer than ten. The chain combines TRBV6-1 with TRBJ2-4; D is possibly TRBD2 (6 bases). The CDR3 consists of 17 residues. Germline lookup yields CDR1 MNHNS and CDR2 SASEGT. V dropped 5 bases and J dropped 0 bases, with 17 bases sitting between them. The CDR3 sequence is CASSPEPSELAKNIQYF. CDR3 bases: TGTGCCAGCAGTCCAGAGCCTAGCGAACTAGCCAAAAACATTCAGTACTTC.

V usage is TRBV4-3 and J usage is TRBJ2-5; the match to TRBD1 covers 7 bases. The germline CDR1 and CDR2 sequences are LGHNA and YSLEER. V was clipped by 1 base and J by 7 bases; unmatched bases: 15. The CDR3 contains 17 residues. CDR3 protein: CASSQVRSGGDRGTQYF. CDR3 bases: TGCGCCAGCAGCCAAGTTCGGTCAGGGGGAGATAGGGGGACCCAGTACTTC.

This clonotype was picked up a small number of times. The chain has TRBV6-6 and TRBJ2-1; D gene unclear. The CDR3 is 16 amino acids. The ends were cut back, 0 bases at V and 1 base at J, with 10 bases in the middle. In germline, CDR1 is MNHNY, CDR2 SVGAGI (reference sequence). In nucleotides, the CDR3 is TGTGCCAGCAGTTACTCGAGATACGAGTCCTACAATGAGCAGTTCTTC. Translation gives CASSYSRYESYNEQFF.

The chain links TRBV20-1 to TRBJ2-7, with D maybe TRBD2 (6 bases). Germline CDR1 is DFQATT and CDR2 is SNEGSKA (reference sequence). The CDR3 length is 17 residues. The V end was cut by 1 base, the J end by 4 bases, with 23 bases between. The CDR3: CSARARLHTGDTYEQYF. Written as DNA, the CDR3 is TGCAGTGCTAGAGCCAGGCTCCACACGGGGGATACGTACGAGCAGTACTTC.

J is TRBJ2-2 and V is TRBV7-2; D gene uncertain. The V end lost 0 bases, the J end lost 7 bases, and 6 bases lay between the germline ends. Germline-derived CDR1 and CDR2 are SGHTA and FQGNSA. CDR3 length equals 13 residues. This CDR3 is CASSLALVGELFF. CDR3 nucleotide sequence: TGTGCCAGCAGCTTAGCTCTGGTCGGGGAGCTGTTTTTT. The full variable domain, rest sourced from reference TRBV7-2 and TRBJ2-2, is GAGVSQSPSNKVTEKGKDVELRCDPISGHTALYWYRQSLGQGLEFLIYFQGNSAPDKSGLPSDRFSAERTGGSVSTLTIQRTQQEDSAVYLCASSLALVGELFFGEGSRLTVL.

This chain links TRBV29-1 with TRBJ2-7, with D perhaps matching TRBD2 (6 bases). Trimming pared 5 bases from V and 6 bases from J, leaving 14 bases between. The germline V gene encodes CDR1 SQVTM and CDR2 ANQGSEA. This CDR3 comprises 12 residues. Here the CDR3 reads CSVKSGRGEQYF. As DNA, the CDR3 is TGCAGCGTTAAGTCCGGGCGGGGCGAGCAGTACTTC.

This clonotype was seen more than once but under ten times. The rearrangement links TRBV6-4 to TRBJ2-1; D is unclear. The CDR3 is 14 amino acids. Germline V gene sequence: CDR1 MRHNA, CDR2 SNTAGT. Trimming cost V 0 bases and J 6 bases, with 9 bases left between them. CDR3 protein: CASSDSWASNEQFF. The CDR3 nucleotides read TGTGCCAGCAGTGACTCTTGGGCTAGCAATGAGCAGTTCTTC.

The rearrangement uses TRBV4-2 and TRBJ2-5; a weak D match, TRBD1 (8 bases). Trimming took 2 bases from V and 3 from J, leaving 22 bases between them. This CDR3 spans 18 amino acids. The germline V gene encodes CDR1 LGHNA and CDR2 YNFKEQ. CDR3 nucleotides: TGTGCCAGCAGCCAACTCTCAGGGGGCGGGACTACCGAAGAGACCCAGTACTTC. Translation gives CASSQLSGGGTTEETQYF.

This clonotype occurred once. V usage is TRBV12-3 or TRBV12-4 and J usage is TRBJ2-3; TRBD1 might be the D (7 bases). The V end lost 5 bases, the J end lost 1 base, and 16 bases lay between the germline ends. The CDR3 has 16 amino acids. The CDR3 DNA reads as TGTGCCAGCAGTCTTAGCGGTACAGGGGGCACAGATACGCAGTATTTT. Amino acids: CASSLSGTGGTDTQYF.